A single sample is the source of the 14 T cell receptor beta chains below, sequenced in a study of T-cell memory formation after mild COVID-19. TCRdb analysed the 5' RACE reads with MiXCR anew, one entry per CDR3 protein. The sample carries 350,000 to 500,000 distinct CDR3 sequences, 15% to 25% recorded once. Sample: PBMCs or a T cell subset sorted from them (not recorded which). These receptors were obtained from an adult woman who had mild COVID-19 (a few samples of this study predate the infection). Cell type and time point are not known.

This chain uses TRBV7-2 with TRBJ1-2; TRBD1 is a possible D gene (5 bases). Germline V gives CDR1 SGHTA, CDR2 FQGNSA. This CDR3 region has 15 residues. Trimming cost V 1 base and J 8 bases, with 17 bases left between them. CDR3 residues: CASSLGQGSTRGYTF. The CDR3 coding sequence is TGTGCCAGCAGCTTAGGGCAGGGCAGTACGCGCGGCTACACCTTC.

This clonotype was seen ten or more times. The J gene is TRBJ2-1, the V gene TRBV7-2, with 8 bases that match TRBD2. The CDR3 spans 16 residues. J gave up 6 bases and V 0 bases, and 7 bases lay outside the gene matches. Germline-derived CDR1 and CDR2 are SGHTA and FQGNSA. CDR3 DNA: TGTGCCAGCAGCTTAGCACCCAGCGGGGGCTCCAATGAGCAGTTCTTC. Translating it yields CASSLAPSGGSNEQFF.

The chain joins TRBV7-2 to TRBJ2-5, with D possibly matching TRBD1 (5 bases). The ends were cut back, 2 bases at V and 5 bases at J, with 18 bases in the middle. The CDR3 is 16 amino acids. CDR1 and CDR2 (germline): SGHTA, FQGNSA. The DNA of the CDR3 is TGTGCCAGCAGCTTACCGACGGACAACCCACGGGAGACCCAGTACTTC. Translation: CASSLPTDNPRETQYF.

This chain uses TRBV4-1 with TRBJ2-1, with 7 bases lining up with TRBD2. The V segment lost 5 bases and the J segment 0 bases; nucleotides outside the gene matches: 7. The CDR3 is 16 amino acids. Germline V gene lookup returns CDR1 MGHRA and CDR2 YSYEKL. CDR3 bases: TGCGCCAGCAGCGCCTCGGGAGGAAGCTCCTACAATGAGCAGTTCTTC. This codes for CASSASGGSSYNEQFF.

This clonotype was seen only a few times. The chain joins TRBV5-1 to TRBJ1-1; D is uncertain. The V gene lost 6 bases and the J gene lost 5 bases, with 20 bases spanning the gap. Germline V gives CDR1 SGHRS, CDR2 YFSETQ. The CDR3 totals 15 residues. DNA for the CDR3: TGCGCCAGCAACCCCCGAGGTACGGTCGGGACTGAAGCTTTCTTT. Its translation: CASNPRGTVGTEAFF.

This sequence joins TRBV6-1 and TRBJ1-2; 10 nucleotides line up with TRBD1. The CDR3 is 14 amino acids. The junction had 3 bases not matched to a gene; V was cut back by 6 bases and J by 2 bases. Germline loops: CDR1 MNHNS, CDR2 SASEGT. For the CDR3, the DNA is TGTGCCAGCAGGGAGGGACAGGGGAACTATGGCTACACCTTC. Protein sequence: CASREGQGNYGYTF.

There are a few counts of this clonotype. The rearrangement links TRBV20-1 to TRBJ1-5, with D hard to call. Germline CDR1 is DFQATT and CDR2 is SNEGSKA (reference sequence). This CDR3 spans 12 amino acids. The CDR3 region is CSAINSNQPQHF. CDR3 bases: TGCAGCGCAATTAATAGCAATCAGCCCCAGCATTTT.

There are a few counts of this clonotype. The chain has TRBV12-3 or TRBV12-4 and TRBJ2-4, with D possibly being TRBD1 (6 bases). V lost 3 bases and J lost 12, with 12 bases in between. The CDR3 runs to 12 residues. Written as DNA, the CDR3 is TGTGCCAGCAGTTTTGGACAGCAGGGTCAGTACTTC. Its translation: CASSFGQQGQYF.

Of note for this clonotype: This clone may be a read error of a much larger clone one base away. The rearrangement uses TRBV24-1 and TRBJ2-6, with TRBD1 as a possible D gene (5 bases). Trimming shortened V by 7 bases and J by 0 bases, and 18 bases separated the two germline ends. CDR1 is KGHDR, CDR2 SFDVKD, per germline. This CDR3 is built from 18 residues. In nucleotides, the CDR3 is TGTGCCACCAGCCCAACAGGTTCCTCCGACTCTGGGGCCAACGTCCTGACTTTC. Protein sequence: CATSPTGSSDSGANVLTF.

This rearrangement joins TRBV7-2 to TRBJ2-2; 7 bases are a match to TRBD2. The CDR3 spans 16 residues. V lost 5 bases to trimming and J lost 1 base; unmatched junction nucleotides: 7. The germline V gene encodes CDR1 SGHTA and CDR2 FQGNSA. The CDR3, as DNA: TGTGCCAGCAGCCCACCAGGCGGGGGGAACACCGGGGAGCTGTTTTTT. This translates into CASSPPGGGNTGELFF.

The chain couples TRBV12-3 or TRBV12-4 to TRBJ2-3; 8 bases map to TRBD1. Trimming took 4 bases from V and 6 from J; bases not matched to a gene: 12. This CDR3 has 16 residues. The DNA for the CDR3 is TGTGCCAGCAGTTCCCAGGGGGCTGTATTAGCTGATACGCAGTATTTT. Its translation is CASSSQGAVLADTQYF.

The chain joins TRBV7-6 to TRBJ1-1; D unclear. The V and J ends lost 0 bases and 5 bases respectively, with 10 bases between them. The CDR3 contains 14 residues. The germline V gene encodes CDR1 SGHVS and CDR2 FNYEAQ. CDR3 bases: TGTGCCAGCAGCTTAGCGCCGCGAGAGACTGAAGCTTTCTTT. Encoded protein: CASSLAPRETEAFF.

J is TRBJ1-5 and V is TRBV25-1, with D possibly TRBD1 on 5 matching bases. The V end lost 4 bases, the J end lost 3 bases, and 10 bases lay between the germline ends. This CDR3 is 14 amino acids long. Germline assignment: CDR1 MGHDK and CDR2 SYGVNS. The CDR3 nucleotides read TGTGCCAGCAGTGGGGGCAGCATCAATCAGCCCCAGCATTTT. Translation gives CASSGGSINQPQHF.

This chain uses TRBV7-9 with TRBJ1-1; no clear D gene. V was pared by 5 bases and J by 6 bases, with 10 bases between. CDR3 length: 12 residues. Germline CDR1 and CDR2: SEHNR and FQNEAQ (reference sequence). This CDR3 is CASSTSYAEAFF. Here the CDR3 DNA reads TGTGCCAGCAGCACCTCCTACGCTGAAGCTTTCTTT.